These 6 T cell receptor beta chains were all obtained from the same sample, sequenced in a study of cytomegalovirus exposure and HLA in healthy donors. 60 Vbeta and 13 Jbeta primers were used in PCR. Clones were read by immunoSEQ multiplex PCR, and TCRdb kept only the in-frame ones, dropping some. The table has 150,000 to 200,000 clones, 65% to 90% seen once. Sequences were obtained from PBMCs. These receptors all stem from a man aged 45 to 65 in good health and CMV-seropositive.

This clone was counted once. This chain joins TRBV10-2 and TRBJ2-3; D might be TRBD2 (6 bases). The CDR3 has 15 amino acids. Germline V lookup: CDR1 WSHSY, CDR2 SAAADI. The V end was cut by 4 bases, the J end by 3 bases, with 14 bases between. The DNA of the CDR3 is TGCGCCAGCAGTGGGTGGGGGAGGAGAACAGATACGCAGTATTTT. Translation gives CASSGWGRRTDTQYF.

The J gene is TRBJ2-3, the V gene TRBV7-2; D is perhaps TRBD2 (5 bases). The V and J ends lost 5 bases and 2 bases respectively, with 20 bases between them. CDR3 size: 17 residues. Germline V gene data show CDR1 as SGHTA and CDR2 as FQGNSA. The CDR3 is CASSPRVGGPSTDTQYF. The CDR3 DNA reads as TGTGCCAGCAGCCCGAGGGTGGGTGGGCCCTCCACAGATACGCAGTATTTT.

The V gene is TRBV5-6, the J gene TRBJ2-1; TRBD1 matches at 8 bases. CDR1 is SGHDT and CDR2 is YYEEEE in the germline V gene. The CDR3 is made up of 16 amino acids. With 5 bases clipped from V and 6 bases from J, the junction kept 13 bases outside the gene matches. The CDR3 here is CASSIRRTGTLNEQFF. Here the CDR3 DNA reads TGTGCCAGCAGTATCCGTCGGACAGGGACTCTCAATGAGCAGTTCTTC.

CDR3 coding DNA: TGTGCCTGGAGTGCCGGGGGAGATTATGGCTACACCTTC. Residues: CAWSAGGDYGYTF. The V call is TRBV30, the J call TRBJ1-2, with D maybe TRBD1 (5 bases). Trimming pared 1 base from V and 5 bases from J, leaving 11 bases between. The CDR3 loop spans 13 amino acids. Germline V gives CDR1 GTSNPN, CDR2 SVGIG (reference sequence).

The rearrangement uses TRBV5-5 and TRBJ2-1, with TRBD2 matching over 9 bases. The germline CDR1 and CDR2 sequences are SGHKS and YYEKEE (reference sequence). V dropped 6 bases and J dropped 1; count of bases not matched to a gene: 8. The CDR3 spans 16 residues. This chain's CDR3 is CASTGLALRSYNEQFF. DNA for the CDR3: TGTGCCAGCACCGGACTAGCGCTACGGTCCTACAATGAGCAGTTCTTC.

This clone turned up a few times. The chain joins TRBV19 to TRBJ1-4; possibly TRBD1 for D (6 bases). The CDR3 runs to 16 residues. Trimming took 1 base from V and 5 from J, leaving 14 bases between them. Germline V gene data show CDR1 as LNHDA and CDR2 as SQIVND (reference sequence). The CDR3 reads CASSIGSGTPNEKLFF. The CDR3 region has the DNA TGTGCCAGTAGTATAGGTTCCGGGACACCGAATGAAAAACTGTTTTTT.